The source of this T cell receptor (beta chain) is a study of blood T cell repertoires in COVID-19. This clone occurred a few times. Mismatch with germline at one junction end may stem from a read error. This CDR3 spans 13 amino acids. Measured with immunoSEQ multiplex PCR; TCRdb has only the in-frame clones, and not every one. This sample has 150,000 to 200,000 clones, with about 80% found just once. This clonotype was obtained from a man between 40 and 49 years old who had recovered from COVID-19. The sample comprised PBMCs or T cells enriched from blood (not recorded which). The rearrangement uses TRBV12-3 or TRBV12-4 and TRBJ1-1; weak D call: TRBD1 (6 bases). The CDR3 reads CASTHRVKTEAFF. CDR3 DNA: TGTGCCAGCACCCACAGGGTGAAAACTGAAGCTTTCTTT.